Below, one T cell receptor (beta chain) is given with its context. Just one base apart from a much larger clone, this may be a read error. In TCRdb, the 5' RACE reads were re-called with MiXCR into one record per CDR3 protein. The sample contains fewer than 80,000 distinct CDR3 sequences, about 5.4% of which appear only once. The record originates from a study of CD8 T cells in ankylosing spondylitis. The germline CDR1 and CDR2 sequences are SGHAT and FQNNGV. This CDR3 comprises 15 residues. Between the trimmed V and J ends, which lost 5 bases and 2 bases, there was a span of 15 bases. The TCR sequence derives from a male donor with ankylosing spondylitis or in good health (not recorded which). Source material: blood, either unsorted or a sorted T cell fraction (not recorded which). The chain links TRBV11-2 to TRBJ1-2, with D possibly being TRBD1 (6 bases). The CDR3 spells CASSPVGAANYGYTF. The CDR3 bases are TGTGCCAGCAGCCCCGTGGGGGCGGCGAACTATGGCTACACCTTC.